The 24 T cell receptor beta chains below were found in one sample sequenced in a study of T cell responses to AZD1222 COVID-19 vaccine. TCRdb keeps only in-frame clones here, not all; method: immunoSEQ multiplex PCR. Of some 84,000 clones in the sample, 80% to 90% were seen once. The sample here was peripheral blood, taken 28 days after the second AZD1222 dose. The receptor source for this set is an adult who received the AZD1222 COVID-19 vaccine.

The chain joins TRBV15 to TRBJ2-1; TRBD2 matches at 9 bases. After removal of 0 bases from V and 0 bases from J, the junction contained 12 bases not matched to a gene. In germline, CDR1 is LNHNV, CDR2 YYDKDF (reference sequence). The CDR3 loop spans 20 amino acids. The CDR3: CATSREGGLARLLSYNEQFF. CDR3 DNA sequence: TGTGCCACCAGCAGAGAGGGGGGACTAGCCCGCCTCCTCTCCTACAATGAGCAGTTCTTC.

The J gene is TRBJ2-3, the V gene TRBV3-1 (or the pseudogene TRBV3-2); 11 bases are a match to TRBD2. The trim removed 4 bases at V and 4 bases at J, leaving 10 bases unmatched. This CDR3 comprises 17 residues. CDR1 and CDR2 from the germline V gene are LGHDT and YNNKEL (reference sequence). CDR3 sequence reads: CASSPSLVAGGSDTQYF. The CDR3 DNA reads as TGTGCCAGCAGCCCCTCGTTGGTAGCGGGAGGGTCAGATACGCAGTATTTT.

This clone came up a few times. V and J are TRBV6-5 and TRBJ1-1; 8 positions agree with TRBD1. Germline trimming cut 10 bases from V and 5 bases from J; bases unmatched to any gene: 12. The CDR3 consists of 14 residues. Germline V gene sequence: CDR1 MNHEY, CDR2 SVGAGI. CDR3 sequence: CATLDRASGTEAFF. The CDR3 bases are TGTGCCACCCTGGACAGGGCAAGTGGAACTGAAGCTTTCTTT.

V is TRBV11-2 and J is TRBJ2-7, with a possible D match to TRBD1 (5 bases). The CDR3 loop spans 14 amino acids. Germline V gives CDR1 SGHAT, CDR2 FQNNGV. V was pared by 2 bases and J by 7 bases, with 15 bases between. CDR3 in amino acids: CASSLSQGLREQYF. The CDR3, as DNA: TGTGCCAGCAGCTTATCCCAGGGTTTGCGAGAGCAGTACTTC. Filled out from reference TRBV11-2 and TRBJ2-7, the complete variable domain reads EAGVAQSPRYKIIEKRQSVAFWCNPISGHATLYWYQQILGQGPKLLIQFQNNGVVDDSQLPKDRFSAERLKGVDSTLKIQPAKLEDSAVYLCASSLSQGLREQYFGPGTRLTVT.

The rearrangement joins TRBV7-6 to TRBJ2-1, with 11 bases matching TRBD1. CDR1 and CDR2 (germline): SGHVS, FNYEAQ. The CDR3 is made up of 15 amino acids. J was trimmed by 6 bases and V by 1 base; bases with no gene match: 2. CDR3 nucleotide sequence: TGTGCCAGCAGCTTAGTGGGGACAGGGGGCAATGAGCAGTTCTTC. Protein product: CASSLVGTGGNEQFF.

The chain joins TRBV27 to TRBJ2-3; 9 bases are shared with TRBD1. J lost 2 bases, V lost 3 bases, and 3 bases had no gene match. The CDR3 consists of 15 residues. CDR1 is MNHEY and CDR2 is SMNVEV in the germline V gene (reference sequence). CDR3 nucleotides: TGTGCCAGCAGTTTCGGGACAGGGAACACAGATACGCAGTATTTT. Its translation is CASSFGTGNTDTQYF.

The chain links TRBV7-2 to TRBJ1-2, with D maybe TRBD1 (5 bases). Germline CDR1 and CDR2: SGHTA and FQGNSA. Trimming removed 5 bases from V and 0 bases from J, with 19 bases in between. CDR3 length: 17 residues. The CDR3 protein is CASSLWGGQGANYGYTF. CDR3 coding DNA: TGTGCCAGCAGCCTATGGGGAGGGCAGGGAGCTAACTATGGCTACACCTTC.

The V and J genes are TRBV28 and TRBJ2-7; 7 bases fit TRBD1. V lost 5 bases, J lost 0 bases, and 10 bases stayed unmatched. This CDR3 has 16 residues. Germline-derived CDR1 and CDR2 are MDHEN and SYDVKM. In nucleotides, the CDR3 is TGTGCCAGCAGTCCCTCTAGGGGGCTAAGCTCCTACGAGCAGTACTTC. This translates into CASSPSRGLSSYEQYF.

The V and J genes are TRBV5-1 and TRBJ2-3; D unclear. Trimming left V 2 bases short and J 6 bases short, with 13 bases between. Germline V gene lookup returns CDR1 SGHRS and CDR2 YFSETQ. This CDR3 has 14 amino acids. CDR3 DNA: TGCGCCAGCAGCTTAGAGTCAGTGTCGGATACGCAGTATTTT. Its translation is CASSLESVSDTQYF.

The rearrangement uses TRBV20-1 and TRBJ2-1; possible D gene TRBD2, 5 bases. CDR3 length: 11 amino acids. Germline V lookup: CDR1 DFQATT, CDR2 SNEGSKA (reference sequence). The V gene lost 6 bases and the J gene lost 8 bases, with 11 bases spanning the gap. The CDR3 sequence is CSAQTRDEQFF. CDR3 DNA sequence: TGCAGTGCGCAGACGAGGGATGAGCAGTTCTTC.

The V and J genes are TRBV18 and TRBJ2-7, with D possibly called TRBD1 or TRBD2 (5 bases each). The CDR3 is 14 amino acids. Germline loops: CDR1 KGHSH, CDR2 LQKENI. V lost 3 bases and J 0 bases, leaving 9 bases between the germline ends. The CDR3 loop is CASSPGAASYEQYF. The CDR3 DNA reads TGTGCCAGCTCACCCGGGGCGGCCTCCTACGAGCAGTACTTC.

The chain links TRBV4-1 to TRBJ1-2; D gene unclear. This CDR3 has 13 amino acids. The ends were cut back, 1 base at V and 10 bases at J, with 13 bases in the middle. Germline lookup yields CDR1 MGHRA and CDR2 YSYEKL. CDR3 bases: TGCGCCAGCAGCCAAGGACAACGTCTTGTCTACACCTTC. Translation gives CASSQGQRLVYTF.

The V gene is TRBV5-4, the J gene TRBJ1-2; D unclear. V was clipped by 1 base and J by 1 base, with 8 bases between them. CDR3 length: 14 amino acids. Germline V CDR1 and CDR2: SGHNT, YYREEE (reference sequence). This chain's CDR3 is CASSLSADNYGYTF. In nucleotides, the CDR3 is TGTGCCAGCAGCTTGAGCGCCGATAACTATGGCTACACCTTC.

The J gene is TRBJ1-4, the V gene TRBV28; D is uncertain. V shed 2 bases and J shed 4 bases, with 8 bases lying between them. Germline CDR1 MDHEN, CDR2 SYDVKM. The length of the CDR3 is 14 residues. Written as DNA, the CDR3 is TGTGCCAGCAGTTTACAAGGAGTTAATGAAAAACTGTTTTTT. This encodes CASSLQGVNEKLFF.

The chain couples TRBV6-1 to TRBJ1-2, with D possibly TRBD1 on 6 matching bases. The V gene's germline CDR1 is MNHNS and CDR2 SASEGT. V lost 8 bases, J lost 6 bases, and 19 bases lay in between. The CDR3 extends over 14 amino acids. The CDR3 here is CASGEAGARNGYTF. CDR3 bases: TGTGCCAGCGGGGAAGCGGGGGCCCGAAATGGCTACACCTTC.

The V gene is TRBV19, the J gene TRBJ1-5; D unresolved. V was pared by 6 bases and J by 4 bases, with 7 bases between. The CDR3 consists of 12 residues. Germline V gene sequence: CDR1 LNHDA, CDR2 SQIVND (reference sequence). As DNA, the CDR3 is TGTGCCAGTAGGGTGGCAAATCAGCCCCAGCATTTT. Translating it yields CASRVANQPQHF.

This chain links TRBV5-6 with TRBJ1-5; 7 bases are shared with TRBD1. With 2 bases clipped from V and 4 bases from J, the junction kept 6 bases outside the gene matches. Germline CDR1 SGHDT, CDR2 YYEEEE. The length of the CDR3 is 15 residues. CDR3 nucleotides: TGTGCCAGCAGCTTTGGGGGACAGTTTAATCAGCCCCAGCATTTT. Residues: CASSFGGQFNQPQHF.

V gene TRBV5-6 combines with J gene TRBJ2-7, with D hard to call. The V gene lost 1 base and the J gene lost 6 bases, with 5 bases spanning the gap. Germline lookup yields CDR1 SGHDT and CDR2 YYEEEE. This CDR3 contains 11 residues. DNA of the CDR3: TGTGCCAGCAGCTTGAGGGTCGAGCAGTACTTC. Translation gives CASSLRVEQYF.

V and J are TRBV4-3 and TRBJ2-2; the D call may be TRBD1 or TRBD2 (5 bases each). The CDR3 is made up of 16 amino acids. Germline CDR1 and CDR2: LGHNA and YSLEER. The ends were cut back, 4 bases at V and 4 bases at J, with 16 bases in the middle. The CDR3 DNA follows: TGCGCCAGCAGCCGACAAACGGGACGGACCACCGGGGAGCTGTTTTTT. The encoded protein is CASSRQTGRTTGELFF.

The V gene is TRBV7-2, the J gene TRBJ1-3; D possibly corresponds to TRBD1 (5 bases). The length of the CDR3 is 15 residues. Germline CDR1 SGHTA, CDR2 FQGNSA. The germline V and J ends were trimmed by 1 base and 4 bases, with 11 bases remaining between them. The CDR3 DNA follows: TGTGCCAGCAGCTTAGGGGGGTATTCCGGAAACACCATATATTTT. As protein: CASSLGGYSGNTIYF.

The DNA for the CDR3 is TGTGCCAGCTCACCACAGGGAGCAGACTATGGCTACACCTTC. Encoded protein: CASSPQGADYGYTF. The chain employs TRBV18 and TRBJ1-2, with D uncertain. CDR3 length: 14 residues. Trimming removed 1 base from V and 3 bases from J, with 9 bases in between. Germline CDR1 reads KGHSH; CDR2 reads LQKENI.

The rearrangement uses TRBV9 and TRBJ1-1; D gene unclear. V lost 4 bases, J lost 2 bases, and 12 bases lay in between. There are 14 residues in the CDR3. Germline values: CDR1 SGDLS, CDR2 YYNGEE. The CDR3 bases are TGTGCCAGCAGCCCATGGGTCGGAAACACTGAAGCTTTCTTT. Translation gives CASSPWVGNTEAFF. The full variable domain, with the rest looked up from reference TRBV9 and TRBJ1-1, is DSGVTQTPKHLITATGQRVTLRCSPRSGDLSVYWYQQSLDQGLQFLIQYYNGEERAKGNILERFSAQQFPDLHSELNLSSLELGDSALYFCASSPWVGNTEAFFGQGTRLTVV.

The rearrangement uses TRBV5-4 and TRBJ2-7; 7 bases line up with TRBD2. Germline assignment: CDR1 SGHNT and CDR2 YYREEE (reference sequence). V was pared by 3 bases and J by 3 bases, with 9 bases of the junction left unmatched. There are 15 residues in the CDR3. This CDR3 reads CASSWTGTTNYEQYF. Here the CDR3 DNA reads TGTGCCAGCAGCTGGACCGGGACTACCAACTACGAGCAGTACTTC.

The V call is TRBV24-1, the J call TRBJ2-3; 9 bases are a match to TRBD1. V lost 2 bases, J lost 2 bases, and 1 base stayed unmatched. From germline, CDR1 is KGHDR and CDR2 SFDVKD. CDR3 length: 15 residues. The CDR3 DNA sequence: TGTGCCACCAGTGATTGGACAGGGGACACAGATACGCAGTATTTT. Translation gives CATSDWTGDTDTQYF.